The 2 T cell receptor beta chains listed next were all sequenced from one sample in a study of cytomegalovirus exposure and HLA in healthy donors. Use of 60 Vbeta and 13 Jbeta primers characterized the PCR. TCRdb keeps only in-frame clones here, not all; method: immunoSEQ multiplex PCR. The profile shows 150,000 to 200,000 clones, over 70% of them singletons. Source material: PBMCs. The receptors originated from a woman in her 30s in good health and CMV-seropositive.

V is TRBV4-1 and J is TRBJ2-7; possibly TRBD1 for D (6 bases). The CDR3 contains 13 residues. V lost 2 bases, J lost 5 bases, and 10 bases lay in between. Germline V gives CDR1 MGHRA, CDR2 YSYEKL. In DNA, the CDR3 is TGCGCCAGCAGCCAAAGGGGGTCCAACGAGCAGTACTTC. Protein: CASSQRGSNEQYF.

V and J are TRBV6-1 and TRBJ2-7, with 7 nucleotides matching TRBD1. Germline CDR1 reads MNHNS; CDR2 reads SASEGT. Losses at the gene ends were 4 bases for V and 0 bases for J; bases not matched to a gene: 3. This CDR3 has 14 residues. CDR3 coding DNA: TGTGCCAGCAGTGCACAGGGGAGCTCCTACGAGCAGTACTTC. Protein: CASSAQGSSYEQYF.